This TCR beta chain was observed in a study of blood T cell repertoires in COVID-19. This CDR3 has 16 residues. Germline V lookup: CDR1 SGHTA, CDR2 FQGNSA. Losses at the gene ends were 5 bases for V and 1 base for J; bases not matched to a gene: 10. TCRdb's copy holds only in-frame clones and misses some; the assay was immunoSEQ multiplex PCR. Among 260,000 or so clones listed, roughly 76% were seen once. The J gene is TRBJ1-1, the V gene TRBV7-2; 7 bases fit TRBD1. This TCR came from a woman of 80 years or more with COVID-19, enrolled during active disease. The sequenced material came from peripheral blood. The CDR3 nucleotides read TGTGCCAGCAGCCCAAGGGGGCCGGGATGGAACACTGAAGCTTTCTTT. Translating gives CASSPRGPGWNTEAFF.